Below are 12 T cell receptor beta chains sequenced from a single sample in a study of blood T cell repertoires in COVID-19. TCRdb keeps only in-frame clones here, not all; method: immunoSEQ multiplex PCR. Among 30,000 or so clones listed, approximately 90% were seen once. Sequenced: peripheral blood. Receptor source: a human donor with active COVID-19. The donor label of this sample is uncertain.

CDR3 residues: CASSQGQGAAHGYTF. The CDR3 DNA follows: TGCGCCAGCAGCCAGGGACAGGGGGCCGCCCATGGCTACACCTTC. The chain links TRBV4-1 to TRBJ1-2; 12 nucleotides align to TRBD1. Germline trimming cut 3 bases from V and 6 bases from J; bases unmatched to any gene: 5. Per germline, CDR1 MGHRA and CDR2 YSYEKL. The CDR3 loop spans 15 amino acids.

This chain joins TRBV19 and TRBJ1-2, with 9 bases matching TRBD1. V was clipped by 3 bases and J by 4 bases; unmatched bases: 6. This CDR3 region has 15 residues. The V gene's germline CDR1 is LNHDA and CDR2 SQIVND (reference sequence). The CDR3 DNA sequence: TGTGCCAGTAGTATGGTGACAGGGGGAGGCTATGGCTACACCTTC. The encoded protein is CASSMVTGGGYGYTF.

The rearrangement links TRBV5-1 to TRBJ2-7, with a possible D match to TRBD1 (5 bases). The V end was cut by 3 bases, the J end by 6 bases, with 13 bases between. The CDR3 covers 13 residues. Germline values: CDR1 SGHRS, CDR2 YFSETQ. The CDR3 reads CASSYSQGSEQYF. CDR3 coding DNA: TGCGCCAGCAGCTATTCCCAGGGCTCCGAGCAGTACTTC.

The J gene is TRBJ2-7, the V gene TRBV4-2; D gene uncertain. The CDR3 totals 16 residues. Trimming took 0 bases from V and 3 from J, leaving 15 bases between them. Germline V gene lookup returns CDR1 LGHNA and CDR2 YNFKEQ. The CDR3 reads CASSQDANKFDYEQYF. The CDR3 coding sequence is TGTGCCAGCAGCCAAGATGCGAATAAGTTCGACTACGAGCAGTACTTC.

This clone has only one observation. The chain joins TRBV6-5 to TRBJ1-1; 8 nucleotides match TRBD1. The germline gives CDR1 MNHEY, CDR2 SVGAGI. J gave up 3 bases and V 1 base, and 1 base lay outside the gene matches. This CDR3 contains 14 residues. The CDR3 nucleotides are TGTGCCAGCAGTTACTTACAGGGGGACACTGAAGCTTTCTTT. This encodes CASSYLQGDTEAFF.

This clone occurred once. The chain has TRBV6-2 or TRBV6-3 and TRBJ1-1; D gene ambiguous. Trimming took off 4 bases at V and 2 bases at J, with 17 bases between the two ends. The V gene's germline CDR1 is MNHEY and CDR2 SVGEGT. There are 16 residues in the CDR3. CDR3 loop: CASSLVGPGPNTEAFF. For the CDR3, the DNA is TGTGCCAGCAGTTTAGTAGGTCCGGGTCCCAACACTGAAGCTTTCTTT.

The chain couples TRBV30 to TRBJ2-7; 7 nucleotides agree with TRBD1. This CDR3 is 15 amino acids long. Trimming at V came to 1 base and at J to 0 bases, leaving 6 bases not matched to a gene. CDR1 is GTSNPN, CDR2 SVGIG, per germline (reference sequence). The CDR3 region has the DNA TGTGCCTGGAGTGCTGGGACAGCTGTCTCCTACGAGCAGTACTTC. Amino acid sequence: CAWSAGTAVSYEQYF.

V usage is TRBV7-2 and J usage is TRBJ2-7; TRBD2 matches at 9 bases. Unmatched junction bases numbered 9, after V lost 5 bases and J lost 7 bases. Germline CDR1 and CDR2: SGHTA and FQGNSA. CDR3 length: 14 amino acids. The DNA for the CDR3 is TGTGCCAGCAGCCTACCTAGCGGGGTTGGGGAGCAGTACTTC. It specifies CASSLPSGVGEQYF.

The chain uses TRBV12-3 or TRBV12-4 and TRBJ1-1, with D maybe TRBD1 (6 bases). The CDR3 contains 11 residues. V was trimmed by 8 bases and J by 9 bases, leaving 13 bases between them. The CDR3: CASQNQGQAFF. The CDR3 DNA sequence: TGTGCCAGCCAAAATCAGGGGCAAGCTTTCTTT.

V gene TRBV7-6 combines with J gene TRBJ1-1, with D unresolved. The CDR3 loop spans 15 amino acids. In germline, CDR1 is SGHVS, CDR2 FNYEAQ. Trimming took off 0 bases at V and 1 base at J, with 9 bases between the two ends. The CDR3 is CASSLAASRNTEAFF. As DNA, the CDR3 is TGTGCCAGCAGCTTAGCAGCTTCTAGGAACACTGAAGCTTTCTTT.

This chain uses TRBV7-9 with TRBJ2-1; 10 nucleotides line up with TRBD2. The CDR3 runs to 16 residues. The trim removed 1 base at V and 8 bases at J, leaving 8 bases unmatched. Per germline, CDR1 SEHNR and CDR2 FQNEAQ (reference sequence). The CDR3 DNA reads TGTGCCAGCAGCTTAGGAGGGACTAGCGTACAATATGAGCAGTTCTTC. It codes for CASSLGGTSVQYEQFF.

This clone was counted once. The chain combines TRBV5-6 with TRBJ1-2; no clear D gene. The CDR3 sequence is 14 residues long. The ends were cut back, 1 base at V and 2 bases at J, with 9 bases in the middle. Germline V gene sequence: CDR1 SGHDT, CDR2 YYEEEE. CDR3 in amino acids: CASSLNDKNYGYTF. Written as DNA, the CDR3 is TGTGCCAGCAGCTTGAATGACAAGAACTATGGCTACACCTTC.